The 2 T cell receptor beta chains presented below share a single source sample, sequenced in a study of shared clonotypes between healthy human individuals. This table comes from immunoSEQ multiplex PCR, and its TCRdb copy is limited to in-frame clones, with some not included. The sample has about 2.2 million clones, about 94% seen once. CD45RO-negative, CCR7-selected cells formed the naive CD8 fraction, which excluded terminally differentiated effector memory CD45RA+ cells. The material sequenced was naive CD8+ T cells from PBMCs. The receptor set was obtained from a man aged 18 to 35 in good health. Some clones in this sample may be carry-over from other donors' samples.

This clone has a count of ten or more. The rearrangement uses TRBV5-5 and TRBJ2-7; 10 bases are a match to TRBD2. J gave up 2 bases and V 0 bases, and 8 bases lay outside the gene matches. The CDR3 runs 17 residues. Germline CDR1 reads SGHKS; CDR2 reads YYEKEE (reference sequence). The CDR3 nucleotides are TGTGCCAGCAGCTTGGCAGATCGAGCGGGAGGGGCCTACGAGCAGTACTTC. Protein: CASSLADRAGGAYEQYF.

This chain uses TRBV5-1 with TRBJ1-2, with 7 nucleotides matching TRBD1. The length of the CDR3 is 14 residues. Trimming at V came to 0 bases and at J to 4 bases, leaving 3 bases not matched to a gene. Germline-derived CDR1 and CDR2 are SGHRS and YFSETQ. CDR3 sequence reads: CASSLAGQVYGYTF. DNA for the CDR3: TGCGCCAGCAGCTTGGCCGGACAGGTCTATGGCTACACCTTC.